This T cell receptor (beta chain) stems from a study of shared clonotypes between healthy human individuals. For each subset, genomic DNA was distributed in equal portions over several immunoSEQ plates. Measured with immunoSEQ multiplex PCR; TCRdb has only the in-frame clones, and not every one. The sample has 780,000 or so clones; over 55% are singletons. General observations from the study: What naive subsets generally showed was a larger estimated richness than memory subsets showed.

This CDR3 contains 16 residues. The germline gives CDR1 SGHRS, CDR2 YFSETQ. With 0 bases removed from V and 3 bases from J, the gap between germline ends came to 16 bases. All of the donors resided in Nashville, Tennessee, and each was a Caucasian adult. Comments on this clone: What it binds is unknown.

V is TRBV5-1 and J is TRBJ2-7; D is perhaps TRBD1 (5 bases). Input material: memory CD4+ T cells sorted from blood. Indicated subset: CD45RA-negative fraction. The TCR was taken from a woman in her 30s in good health. The CDR3 region has the DNA TGCGCCAGCAGCTTGGGGTGGACAACGAAGGGCTACGAGCAGTACTTC. Residues: CASSLGWTTKGYEQYF.